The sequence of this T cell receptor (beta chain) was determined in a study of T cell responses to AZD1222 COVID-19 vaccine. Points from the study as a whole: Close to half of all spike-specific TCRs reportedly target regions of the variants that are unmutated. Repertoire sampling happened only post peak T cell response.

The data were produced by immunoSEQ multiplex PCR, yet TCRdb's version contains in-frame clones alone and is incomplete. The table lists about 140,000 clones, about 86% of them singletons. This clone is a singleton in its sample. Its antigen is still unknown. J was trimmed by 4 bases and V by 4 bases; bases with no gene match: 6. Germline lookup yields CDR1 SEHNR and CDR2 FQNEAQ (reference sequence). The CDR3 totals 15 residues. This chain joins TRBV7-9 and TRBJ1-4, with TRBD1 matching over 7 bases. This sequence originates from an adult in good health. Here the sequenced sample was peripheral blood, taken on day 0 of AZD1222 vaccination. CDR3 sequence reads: CASSSDRSINEKLFF. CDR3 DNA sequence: TGTGCCAGCAGCTCGGACAGGTCGATTAATGAAAAACTGTTTTTT.